The 28 T cell receptor beta chains listed next were all sequenced from one sample in a study of cytomegalovirus exposure and HLA in healthy donors. The PCR employed 60 Vbeta primers together with 13 Jbeta primers. Generated by immunoSEQ multiplex PCR, the TCRdb table keeps only in-frame clones and is missing some. The sample holds more than 95,000 clones, under 85% seen once. Sequenced input: PBMCs. These receptors were obtained from a woman aged 45-65 years in good health and CMV-seropositive.

The CDR3 region has the DNA TGCGCCAGCAGCAACGGACAGGGGAGATACGAGCAGTACTTC. Translated, it gives CASSNGQGRYEQYF. This rearrangement joins TRBV4-1 to TRBJ2-7; 9 bases are shared with TRBD1. Per the germline V gene, CDR1 is MGHRA and CDR2 is YSYEKL. V trimming: 5 bases; J trimming: 4 bases; junction bases outside the gene matches: 6. CDR3 length equals 14 residues.

The J gene is TRBJ2-3, the V gene TRBV6-4, with 10 bases matching TRBD2. Per the germline V gene, CDR1 is MRHNA and CDR2 is SNTAGT. The CDR3 extends over 15 amino acids. Losses at the gene ends were 0 bases for V and 4 bases for J; bases not matched to a gene: 1. DNA of the CDR3: TGTGCCAGCAGTGACTCGAGCGGGGGGGCAGATACGCAGTATTTT. Translated: CASSDSSGGADTQYF.

This clone was detected once. The chain carries TRBV5-1 and TRBJ1-3; possibly TRBD1 for D (5 bases). CDR3 length: 14 amino acids. Per germline, CDR1 SGHRS and CDR2 YFSETQ. The V end was cut by 4 bases, the J end by 1 base, with 9 bases between. CDR3 loop: CASSADRSGNTIYF. The CDR3 DNA is TGCGCCAGCAGCGCCGACAGATCTGGAAACACCATATATTTT.

This chain uses TRBV28 with TRBJ1-5; a possible D gene is TRBD1 (6 bases). V was clipped by 3 bases and J by 2 bases, with 14 bases between them. CDR1 MDHEN and CDR2 SYDVKM come from the germline V gene. The CDR3 extends over 16 amino acids. This chain's CDR3 is CASSFWVRQGNQPQHF. The CDR3 region has the DNA TGTGCCAGCAGTTTTTGGGTTCGACAGGGCAATCAGCCCCAGCATTTT.

The rearrangement links TRBV4-3 to TRBJ2-2; TRBD2 agrees at 9 bases. The J segment lost 1 base and the V segment lost 0 bases, leaving 3 bases of the junction unmatched. From germline, CDR1 is LGHNA and CDR2 YSLEER. The CDR3 is 17 amino acids. The chain's CDR3 is CASSQDASGVNTGELFF. The CDR3 nucleotides read TGCGCCAGCAGCCAAGACGCTAGCGGGGTGAACACCGGGGAGCTGTTTTTT.

This clone was detected only once. The chain carries TRBV9 and TRBJ2-1, with D tentatively TRBD1 (6 bases). Deletions cut 6 bases from V and 6 bases from J, with 16 bases between. Germline V gene lookup returns CDR1 SGDLS and CDR2 YYNGEE. The CDR3 runs to 14 residues. The DNA of the CDR3 is TGTGCCAGCACAGTACCAGGGGCTAGCAATGAGCAGTTCTTC. Protein sequence: CASTVPGASNEQFF.

The sample holds a few counts of this clone. The chain links TRBV7-2 to TRBJ2-2; 9 bases are a match to TRBD2. V was clipped by 5 bases and J by 8 bases; unmatched bases: 6. Per germline, CDR1 SGHTA and CDR2 FQGNSA. The CDR3 runs 14 residues. CDR3 loop: CASSPGGLAGELFF. As DNA, the CDR3 is TGTGCCAGCAGCCCAGGAGGACTAGCGGGGGAGCTGTTTTTT.

V and J are TRBV19 and TRBJ1-5, with 9 bases fitting TRBD1. CDR3 length: 14 residues. The J segment lost 1 base and the V segment lost 7 bases, leaving 2 bases of the junction unmatched. Germline CDR1 and CDR2: LNHDA and SQIVND (reference sequence). For the CDR3, the DNA is TGTGCCAGTACCGGACAGGGGAGCAATCAGCCCCAGCATTTT. Protein: CASTGQGSNQPQHF.

The rearrangement links TRBV6-1 to TRBJ1-2, with a possible D match to TRBD1 (6 bases). The CDR3 spans 14 residues. V was shortened by 5 bases and J by 4 bases, with 14 bases between the two germline ends. Germline values: CDR1 MNHNS, CDR2 SASEGT. The CDR3 is CASSIRQDIYGYTF. CDR3 coding DNA: TGTGCCAGCAGTATCCGACAGGACATCTATGGCTACACCTTC.

The chain combines TRBV7-9 with TRBJ1-2, with D hard to call. The germline V gene has CDR1 SEHNR and CDR2 FQNEAQ (reference sequence). This CDR3 has 12 residues. The V and J ends lost 1 base and 3 bases respectively, with 3 bases between them. CDR3 DNA: TGTGCCAGCAGCTTAGTCGACTATGGCTACACCTTC. This codes for CASSLVDYGYTF.

The chain is built from TRBV6-1 and TRBJ2-3; D might be TRBD1 (5 bases). Germline CDR1 is MNHNS and CDR2 is SASEGT. Trimming cost V 7 bases and J 6 bases, with 14 bases left between them. The CDR3 sequence is 13 residues long. CDR3 protein: CASKARVIDTQYF. The CDR3 bases are TGTGCCAGCAAGGCCAGGGTTATTGATACGCAGTATTTT.

The chain carries TRBV4-2 and TRBJ2-2, with 8 nucleotides matching TRBD1. CDR3 length: 17 residues. Per the germline V gene, CDR1 is LGHNA and CDR2 is YNFKEQ. V trimming: 0 bases; J trimming: 4 bases; junction bases outside the gene matches: 7. The DNA for the CDR3 is TGTGCCAGCAGCCAAGACGCGACAGGGGCAAGCACCGGGGAGCTGTTTTTT. This codes for CASSQDATGASTGELFF.

V and J are TRBV6-8 and TRBJ1-2, with a possible D match to TRBD1 (5 bases). This CDR3 region has 16 residues. The V end lost 6 bases, the J end lost 4 bases, and 21 bases lay between the germline ends. CDR1 and CDR2 from the germline V gene are MNHGY and SAAAGT. The CDR3: CASSRRPGEGIYGYTF. The CDR3 DNA reads TGTGCCAGCAGCCGCCGGCCGGGGGAAGGGATCTATGGCTACACCTTC.

The chain joins TRBV15 to TRBJ2-4; 8 bases are a match to TRBD1. V gave up 2 bases and J gave up 7 bases; unmatched junction bases: 10. CDR1 and CDR2 (germline): LNHNV, YYDKDF (reference sequence). The CDR3 length is 16 residues. In DNA form, the CDR3 reads TGTGCCACCAGCAGAAGGACAGGGCGCGCCCAGAACATTCAGTACTTC. Its protein is CATSRRTGRAQNIQYF.

The chain links TRBV5-1 to TRBJ2-3; D gene ambiguous. The germline V gene encodes CDR1 SGHRS and CDR2 YFSETQ. V gave up 4 bases and J gave up 0 bases, with 15 bases separating them. CDR3 length equals 16 residues. CDR3 protein: CASSLQKVASTDTQYF. The DNA of the CDR3 is TGCGCCAGCAGCCTTCAGAAAGTTGCTAGCACAGATACGCAGTATTTT.

The chain is built from TRBV4-1 and TRBJ1-6; 8 positions agree with TRBD1. The CDR3 length is 15 residues. Trimming took 0 bases from V and 10 from J; bases not matched to a gene: 5. Germline V gene sequence: CDR1 MGHRA, CDR2 YSYEKL. The CDR3 region is CASSQDRGLRSPLHF. In DNA, the CDR3 is TGCGCCAGCAGCCAAGACAGGGGGCTTCGATCACCCCTCCACTTT.

This chain links TRBV27 with TRBJ1-2; 12 bases map to TRBD1. Losses at the gene ends were 1 base for V and 4 bases for J; bases not matched to a gene: 10. There are 18 residues in the CDR3. In germline, CDR1 is MNHEY, CDR2 SMNVEV (reference sequence). The CDR3 reads CASSLFRGGQGATYGYTF. In DNA, the CDR3 is TGTGCCAGCAGTTTATTTCGGGGGGGACAGGGGGCGACCTATGGCTACACCTTC.

Only a few counts were recorded for this clone. J is TRBJ1-2 and V is TRBV2; no clear D. Germline CDR1 reads SNHLY; CDR2 reads FYNNEI. V shed 10 bases and J shed 2 bases, with 11 bases lying between them. The CDR3 has 12 residues. In DNA form, the CDR3 reads TGTGCCACTAAGCAGGAAAACTATGGCTACACCTTC. This translates into CATKQENYGYTF.

A few counts support this clone. V gene TRBV7-3 combines with J gene TRBJ1-2, with 7 bases identical to TRBD1. Looked up from germline, CDR1 is SGHTA and CDR2 is FQGTGA. The CDR3 loop spans 13 amino acids. V gave up 5 bases and J gave up 2 bases; unmatched junction bases: 2. The CDR3 protein is CASSPGQNYGYTF. The CDR3 coding sequence is TGTGCCAGCAGCCCGGGACAGAACTATGGCTACACCTTC.

This clone was recorded once. The chain recombines TRBV7-2 with TRBJ1-3; TRBD1 matches 9 bases. Germline V gives CDR1 SGHTA, CDR2 FQGNSA. The CDR3 extends over 16 amino acids. J lost 3 bases, V lost 3 bases, and 6 bases had no gene match. This chain's CDR3 is CASSFGDRGSGNTIYF. CDR3 bases: TGTGCCAGCAGCTTCGGCGACAGGGGGAGTGGAAACACCATATATTTT.

The count of this clone is one. The gene calls are TRBV10-3 and TRBJ1-5; D gene uncertain. The CDR3 runs 16 residues. Per the germline V gene, CDR1 is ENHRY and CDR2 is SYGVKD. Trimming stripped 0 bases from V and 0 bases from J, with 9 bases between. CDR3 sequence: CAISESGIYSNQPQHF. The CDR3 bases are TGTGCCATCAGTGAGTCCGGGATTTATAGCAATCAGCCCCAGCATTTT.

The genes are TRBV5-1 and TRBJ2-5, with 7 bases matching TRBD1. The CDR3 is made up of 13 amino acids. Germline V CDR1 and CDR2: SGHRS, YFSETQ. V trimming: 2 bases; J trimming: 3 bases; junction bases outside the gene matches: 1. CDR3 amino acids: CASSFDREETQYF. The CDR3 region has the DNA TGCGCCAGCAGCTTTGACAGGGAAGAGACCCAGTACTTC.

The chain links TRBV5-1 to TRBJ1-1; possible D gene TRBD1, 6 bases. This CDR3 spans 14 amino acids. V was shortened by 1 base and J by 0 bases, with 7 bases between the two germline ends. Germline-derived CDR1 and CDR2 are SGHRS and YFSETQ. The CDR3 DNA follows: TGCGCCAGCAGCTTGACAGGGATGAACACTGAAGCTTTCTTT. It translates to CASSLTGMNTEAFF.

This chain connects TRBV14 to TRBJ2-1; 8 nucleotides agree with TRBD2. Germline CDR1 and CDR2: SGHDN and FVKESK. The CDR3 sequence is 15 residues long. With V trimmed by 0 bases and J by 4 bases, 2 bases remained unmatched. In DNA, the CDR3 is TGTGCCAGCAGCCAAGACGCTAGCGGGTACAATGAGCAGTTCTTC. Protein product: CASSQDASGYNEQFF.

The chain employs TRBV4-1 and TRBJ2-5; D may be TRBD2 (5 bases). Germline CDR1 reads MGHRA; CDR2 reads YSYEKL. The V gene lost 2 bases and the J gene lost 9 bases, with 7 bases spanning the gap. The CDR3 totals 11 residues. The CDR3 is CASSQNGAQYF. The CDR3 nucleotides are TGCGCCAGCAGCCAAAACGGGGCCCAGTACTTC.

The chain uses TRBV5-4 and TRBJ2-2; 10 bases map to TRBD1. The CDR3 is 15 residues long. The ends lost 4 bases at V and 5 bases at J; junction bases unmatched: 5. Germline assignment: CDR1 SGHNT and CDR2 YYREEE (reference sequence). The CDR3 spells CASSRDRGKTGELFF. The CDR3 DNA reads TGTGCCAGCAGCCGGGACAGGGGAAAAACCGGGGAGCTGTTTTTT.

The table lists this clone with a count of one. V gene TRBV5-4 combines with J gene TRBJ2-6; D may be TRBD2 (6 bases). Looked up from germline, CDR1 is SGHNT and CDR2 is YYREEE (reference sequence). V dropped 5 bases and J dropped 13 bases, with 19 bases sitting between them. The CDR3 has 14 residues. The CDR3 DNA reads as TGTGCCAGCAGTTCCGGCGGGACGGCGGAAGTCCTGACTTTC. It yields the protein CASSSGGTAEVLTF.

The rearrangement joins TRBV25-1 to TRBJ1-1; D not certain. Trimming took off 3 bases at V and 1 base at J, with 12 bases between the two ends. Germline values: CDR1 MGHDK, CDR2 SYGVNS. This CDR3 contains 15 residues. DNA for the CDR3: TGTGCCAGCAGTGACCCCCGAGGGTGGAACACTGAAGCTTTCTTT. Its translation is CASSDPRGWNTEAFF.